What follows are 31 T cell receptor beta chains derived from one specimen sequenced in a study of vaccination effects on CD4 cells after COVID-19. The antigens of these receptors remain unknown. Here immunoSEQ multiplex PCR was the method, and the copy in TCRdb shows in-frame clones only, minus some. The profile shows roughly 63,000 clones, roughly 76% of them singletons. ViraFEST used viral peptide pools to expand antigen-specific CD4+ T cells before sequencing. Investigators separated out CD4+ T cells once 10 days of culture had passed. No vaccinee had earlier SARS-CoV-2 infection, and nucleocapsid antibodies were negative. Specimen: CD4+ T cells from PBMCs cultured with HCoV-OC43 spike peptides, collected before COVID-19 vaccination. Subset described: HCoV-OC43 spike overlapping peptide pool stimulation. The receptors come from a human donor who received a COVID-19 vaccine.

This rearrangement joins TRBV6-5 to TRBJ1-4; the D gene is possibly TRBD1 (5 bases). V lost 2 bases and J 6 bases, leaving 13 bases between the germline ends. This CDR3 contains 15 residues. CDR1 is MNHEY, CDR2 SVGAGI, per germline. CDR3 loop: CASSYDPGSDEKLFF. In DNA, the CDR3 is TGTGCCAGCAGTTACGACCCAGGGTCGGATGAAAAACTGTTTTTT.

This clone was detected once. Germline and junction disagree at one end, which may indicate a read error. This sequence joins TRBV11-2 and TRBJ2-2; 8 positions agree with TRBD2. Germline CDR1 reads SGHAT; CDR2 reads FQNNGV. The CDR3 runs to 18 residues. The CDR3 coding sequence is TGTGCCAGCAGCTTAGGGTTAGCGGGAAGTTTCACCACCAGGGAGCTGTTTTTT. Translation gives CASSLGLAGSFTTRELFF.

The chain recombines TRBV27 with TRBJ2-7, with a weak D call TRBD1 (5 bases). There are 16 residues in the CDR3. Looked up from germline, CDR1 is MNHEY and CDR2 is SMNVEV (reference sequence). Trimming took off 7 bases at V and 5 bases at J, with 24 bases between the two ends. As DNA, the CDR3 is TGTGCCAGCACCCCAGTAGGGGTACGCGAAGCAAACGAGCAGTACGTC. Translated, it gives CASTPVGVREANEQYV.

CDR3 in amino acids: CASSRGNQPQHF. The CDR3 DNA sequence: TGTGCCAGTAGTAGGGGCAATCAGCCCCAGCATTTT. V usage is TRBV19 and J usage is TRBJ1-5; D call uncertain. V lost 4 bases to trimming and J lost 2 bases, with 3 bases between them. Per germline, CDR1 LNHDA and CDR2 SQIVND (reference sequence). The CDR3 covers 12 residues. The full variable domain, in which reference TRBV19 and TRBJ1-5 provide the parts outside the CDR3, is DGGITQSPKYLFRKEGQNVTLSCEQNLNHDAMYWYRQDPGQGLRLIYYSQIVNDFQKGDIAEGYSVSREKKESFPLTVTSAQKNPTAFYLCASSRGNQPQHFGDGTRLSIL.

The rearrangement uses TRBV24-1 and TRBJ2-3, with 12 bases aligning to TRBD1. Trimming at V came to 9 bases and at J to 6 bases, leaving 6 bases not matched to a gene. Germline CDR1 and CDR2: KGHDR and SFDVKD. The CDR3 contains 14 residues. In DNA, the CDR3 is TGTGCCACCCGCCCGGGACAGGGGGCGGATACGCAGTATTTT. Translation: CATRPGQGADTQYF.

The chain combines TRBV6-5 with TRBJ1-5, with D unclear. This CDR3 is 12 amino acids long. Germline V gene sequence: CDR1 MNHEY, CDR2 SVGAGI. Trimming stripped 5 bases from V and 3 bases from J, with 5 bases between. The CDR3 region is CASSQDNQPQHF. Here the CDR3 DNA reads TGTGCCAGCAGTCAGGACAATCAGCCCCAGCATTTT.

V and J are TRBV11-2 and TRBJ1-2, with 10 bases fitting TRBD1. J was trimmed by 6 bases and V by 5 bases; bases with no gene match: 9. The CDR3 totals 15 residues. In germline, CDR1 is SGHAT, CDR2 FQNNGV. The CDR3 here is CASSHIDRGRDGYTF. The DNA for the CDR3 is TGTGCCAGCAGCCATATCGACAGGGGGCGAGATGGCTACACCTTC.

This sequence joins TRBV24-1 and TRBJ2-1, with 9 positions matching TRBD1. This CDR3 has 15 amino acids. The V gene's germline CDR1 is KGHDR and CDR2 SFDVKD. V lost 4 bases, J lost 6 bases, and 6 bases stayed unmatched. CDR3 sequence (DNA): TGTGCCACCAGTGACCCTCGACAGGGGGGCAATGAGCAGTTCTTC. Translated, it gives CATSDPRQGGNEQFF.

The table lists this clone with a count of one. CDR3 sequence: CASSPGPGGVTDTQYF. The CDR3 coding sequence is TGTGCCAGCAGCCCAGGACCGGGGGGGGTCACAGATACGCAGTATTTT. V gene TRBV5-4 combines with J gene TRBJ2-3, with 8 bases fitting TRBD2. Germline V lookup: CDR1 SGHNT, CDR2 YYREEE (reference sequence). CDR3 size: 16 residues. V dropped 4 bases and J dropped 2; count of bases not matched to a gene: 9. The full variable domain, in which reference TRBV5-4 and TRBJ2-3 provide the parts outside the CDR3, is ETGVTQSPTHLIKTRGQQVTLRCSSQSGHNTVSWYQQALGQGPQFIFQYYREEENGRGNFPPRFSGLQFPNYSSELNVNALELDDSALYLCASSPGPGGVTDTQYFGPGTRLTVL.

The chain links TRBV24-1 to TRBJ1-4; 10 bases match TRBD1. The CDR3 has 15 residues. V lost 3 bases and J lost 4; bases outside the gene matches: 1. Germline CDR1 reads KGHDR; CDR2 reads SFDVKD. This CDR3 is CATSDGQGDNEKLFF. In nucleotides, the CDR3 is TGTGCCACCAGTGATGGACAGGGGGATAATGAAAAACTGTTTTTT.

This clone was found once. V and J are TRBV5-6 and TRBJ2-2, with a possible D match to TRBD1 (6 bases). Germline-derived CDR1 and CDR2 are SGHDT and YYEEEE. The CDR3 consists of 15 residues. V gave up 2 bases and J gave up 6 bases, with 14 bases separating them. CDR3 protein: CASSLLQGSAGELFF. CDR3 coding DNA: TGTGCCAGCAGCTTATTACAGGGTTCCGCCGGGGAGCTGTTTTTT.

This clone was counted only a few times. The DNA of the CDR3 is TGTGCCAGCAGCTCCAGGGTAACCTACGAGCAGTACGTC. It specifies CASSSRVTYEQYV. The chain recombines TRBV7-9 with TRBJ2-7; tentative D call: TRBD1 (5 bases). Germline-derived CDR1 and CDR2 are SEHNR and FQNEAQ (reference sequence). There are 13 residues in the CDR3. V was shortened by 4 bases and J by 2 bases, with 9 bases between the two germline ends.

J is TRBJ1-1 and V is TRBV7-2, with D perhaps matching TRBD1 (6 bases). Trimming cost V 2 bases and J 4 bases, with 11 bases left between them. Germline V gene data show CDR1 as SGHTA and CDR2 as FQGNSA. The CDR3 runs to 14 residues. The CDR3 sequence is CASSLSWGRTEAFF. The DNA of the CDR3 is TGTGCCAGCAGCTTATCCTGGGGGCGCACTGAAGCTTTCTTT.

This chain uses TRBV7-2 with TRBJ2-1, with TRBD2 identical over 10 bases. CDR1 and CDR2 from the germline V gene are SGHTA and FQGNSA. The CDR3 loop spans 15 amino acids. The trim removed 5 bases at V and 7 bases at J, leaving 8 bases unmatched. As DNA, the CDR3 is TGTGCCAGCAGCCAGGGACTAGCGTTCGGGAATGAGCAGTTCTTC. Amino acid sequence: CASSQGLAFGNEQFF. Using reference TRBV7-2 and TRBJ2-1 for the parts outside the CDR3, the full variable domain is GAGVSQSPSNKVTEKGKDVELRCDPISGHTALYWYRQSLGQGLEFLIYFQGNSAPDKSGLPSDRFSAERTGGSVSTLTIQRTQQEDSAVYLCASSQGLAFGNEQFFGPGTRLTVL.

This clone was recorded a few times. This chain links TRBV7-8 with TRBJ1-1; D ambiguous. CDR1 and CDR2 (germline): SGHVS, FQNEAQ. This CDR3 is built from 15 residues. The V end lost 1 base, the J end lost 0 bases, and 9 bases lay between the germline ends. The CDR3 here is CASSLGLSMNTEAFF. The CDR3 nucleotides read TGTGCCAGCAGCTTAGGTCTCAGCATGAACACTGAAGCTTTCTTT.

The chain recombines TRBV29-1 with TRBJ2-5; 11 nucleotides align to TRBD2. The germline V gene encodes CDR1 SQVTM and CDR2 ANQGSEA. With 7 bases clipped from V and 5 bases from J, the junction kept 18 bases outside the gene matches. CDR3 length: 17 amino acids. CDR3 sequence: CSAGRISGGALWETQYF. The CDR3 DNA follows: TGCAGCGCCGGCAGAATTAGCGGGGGGGCTCTTTGGGAGACCCAGTACTTC.

The chain joins TRBV5-8 to TRBJ2-2; 15 bases are shared with TRBD2. Trimming removed 4 bases from V and 4 bases from J; junction bases left unmatched: 14. Per germline, CDR1 SGHTS and CDR2 YDEGEE. CDR3 size: 20 residues. The chain's CDR3 is CASSDGLAGGSVWGTGELFF. CDR3 coding DNA: TGTGCCAGCAGCGACGGACTAGCGGGGGGGTCGGTGTGGGGCACCGGGGAGCTGTTTTTT. The variable domain in full, completed from reference TRBV5-8 and TRBJ2-2, reads EAGVTQSPTHLIKTRGQQATLRCSPISGHTSVYWYQQALGLGLQFLLWYDEGEERNRGNFPPRFSGRQFPNYSSELNVNALELEDSALYLCASSDGLAGGSVWGTGELFFGEGSRLTVL.

This clone was observed once. This chain connects TRBV5-1 to TRBJ1-4; D perhaps matches TRBD1 (6 bases). The CDR3 covers 15 residues. Trimming left V 3 bases short and J 2 bases short, with 11 bases between. Germline V gene data show CDR1 as SGHRS and CDR2 as YFSETQ. CDR3 in amino acids: CASSSGQTTNEKLFF. CDR3 sequence (DNA): TGCGCCAGCAGCTCAGGACAGACTACTAATGAAAAACTGTTTTTT.

In this sample, this clone turned up once. The chain combines TRBV6-4 with TRBJ1-6; 10 nucleotides agree with TRBD1. The V gene's germline CDR1 is MRHNA and CDR2 SNTAGT. The V segment lost 4 bases and the J segment 6 bases; nucleotides outside the gene matches: 0. The CDR3 length is 14 residues. The CDR3 spells CASSGDRGNSPLHF. The DNA of the CDR3 is TGTGCCAGCAGTGGGGACAGGGGTAATTCACCCCTCCACTTT.

This sequence joins TRBV13 and TRBJ2-5, with D perhaps matching TRBD1 (6 bases). Trimming removed 0 bases at V and 5 bases at J, with 10 bases between. Germline assignment: CDR1 PRHDT and CDR2 FYEKMQ (reference sequence). The CDR3 is 14 residues long. Here the CDR3 reads CASSLGQGSETQYF. The CDR3 bases are TGTGCCAGCAGCTTAGGACAGGGATCTGAGACCCAGTACTTC.

The chain uses TRBV9 and TRBJ2-3; the D gene is possibly TRBD1 (6 bases). The CDR3 length is 14 residues. Germline CDR1 SGDLS, CDR2 YYNGEE. V was pared by 4 bases and J by 0 bases, with 9 bases between. The CDR3 spells CASSSRGSTDTQYF. CDR3 nucleotide sequence: TGTGCCAGCAGCTCCAGGGGTAGCACAGATACGCAGTATTTT.

The J gene is TRBJ2-5, the V gene TRBV7-8, with D tentatively TRBD2 (6 bases). The germline V gene has CDR1 SGHVS and CDR2 FQNEAQ. V dropped 5 bases and J dropped 5 bases, with 15 bases sitting between them. The CDR3 runs to 14 residues. The CDR3 loop is CASSPRLDSETQYF. The CDR3 region has the DNA TGTGCCAGCAGCCCTAGACTAGACTCCGAGACCCAGTACTTC.

This chain links TRBV6-5 with TRBJ1-3; 10 positions match TRBD1. There are 14 residues in the CDR3. CDR1 is MNHEY and CDR2 is SVGAGI in the germline V gene. The V segment lost 6 bases and the J segment 2 bases; nucleotides outside the gene matches: 1. The CDR3 protein is CASRGTGAGNTIYF. The CDR3 DNA is TGTGCCAGCAGAGGGACAGGGGCTGGAAACACCATATATTTT.

This clone was observed a handful of times. The chain employs TRBV19 and TRBJ1-5; D remains unclear. V was clipped by 4 bases and J by 6 bases, with 7 bases between them. CDR3 length: 12 residues. Germline V lookup: CDR1 LNHDA, CDR2 SQIVND (reference sequence). CDR3 in DNA: TGTGCCAGTAGTACTATGGGTCAGCCCCAGCATTTT. Translated, it gives CASSTMGQPQHF.

This clone appeared a single time. The V gene is TRBV27, the J gene TRBJ1-6, with unresolved D. V lost 5 bases and J lost 9, with 11 bases in between. CDR1 and CDR2 (germline): MNHEY, SMNVEV (reference sequence). This CDR3 has 13 amino acids. The CDR3 nucleotides read TGTGCCAGCAGTCCCCGAACAGTTTCACCCCTCCACTTT. Residues: CASSPRTVSPLHF.

V gene TRBV5-1 combines with J gene TRBJ2-1, with 10 bases fitting TRBD1. After removal of 3 bases from V and 3 bases from J, the junction contained 12 bases not matched to a gene. This CDR3 spans 18 amino acids. The germline V gene has CDR1 SGHRS and CDR2 YFSETQ. CDR3 protein: CASSSPGGTGASYNEQFF. The CDR3 DNA sequence: TGCGCCAGCAGCTCGCCTGGCGGGACAGGGGCAAGCTACAATGAGCAGTTCTTC.

The chain recombines TRBV5-1 with TRBJ2-5, with 7 bases fitting TRBD2. Germline lookup yields CDR1 SGHRS and CDR2 YFSETQ. The length of the CDR3 is 15 residues. V dropped 5 bases and J dropped 1; count of bases not matched to a gene: 8. CDR3 in DNA: TGCGCCAGCAGGTACGGCGGGGGACCCCAAGAGACCCAGTACTTC. Its protein is CASRYGGGPQETQYF.

V and J are TRBV7-2 and TRBJ1-2; 9 nucleotides agree with TRBD1. The V segment lost 6 bases and the J segment 5 bases; nucleotides outside the gene matches: 4. Germline CDR1 SGHTA, CDR2 FQGNSA. The CDR3 totals 13 residues. The CDR3 DNA sequence: TGTGCCAGCAGTCCGACAGGGGGGTATGGCTACACCTTC. Protein sequence: CASSPTGGYGYTF.

The genes are TRBV7-2 and TRBJ2-5, with a possible D match to TRBD2 (5 bases). V lost 0 bases to trimming and J lost 0 bases, with 17 bases between them. The CDR3 contains 18 residues. The germline V gene has CDR1 SGHTA and CDR2 FQGNSA. In DNA, the CDR3 is TGTGCCAGCAGCTTAGCGTCCAGCGGAGGCCCCTACCAAGAGACCCAGTACTTC. Protein sequence: CASSLASSGGPYQETQYF. The variable domain in full, with the rest retrieved from reference TRBV7-2 and TRBJ2-5, is GAGVSQSPSNKVTEKGKDVELRCDPISGHTALYWYRQSLGQGLEFLIYFQGNSAPDKSGLPSDRFSAERTGGSVSTLTIQRTQQEDSAVYLCASSLASSGGPYQETQYFGPGTRLLVL.

This chain uses TRBV18 with TRBJ2-5, with D possibly matching TRBD1 (6 bases). The V and J ends lost 2 bases and 3 bases respectively, with 19 bases between them. CDR1 and CDR2 (germline): KGHSH, LQKENI. This CDR3 has 17 residues. The CDR3 is CASSPGLWTVQKETQYF. CDR3 DNA: TGTGCCAGCTCACCAGGGTTGTGGACAGTGCAAAAAGAGACCCAGTACTTC. The variable domain in full, completed from reference TRBV18 and TRBJ2-5, reads NAGVMQNPRHLVRRRGQEARLRCSPMKGHSHVYWYRQLPEEGLKFMVYLQKENIIDESGMPKERFSAEFPKEGPSILRIQQVVRGDSAAYFCASSPGLWTVQKETQYFGPGTRLLVL.

The chain couples TRBV9 to TRBJ2-1; TRBD2 aligns across 7 bases. CDR3 size: 14 residues. The V gene end was trimmed by 0 bases and the J gene end by 7 bases; junction bases not matched to a gene: 4. Germline loops: CDR1 SGDLS, CDR2 YYNGEE. Written as DNA, the CDR3 is TGTGCCAGCAGCGTAGCGGGGGGAGTAAATGAGCAGTTCTTC. Protein product: CASSVAGGVNEQFF.